Listed here are 25 T cell receptor beta chains from one sample, sequenced in a study of spatial heterogeneity in lung cancer (dated by TCRdb to 2018 to 2020). Overall study results and their limits: A correlation was observed between the number of expanded intratumoral alpha and beta TCRs and the tumor nonsynonymous mutation count.

The time point label here, explained by the study, means: sample taken at primary tumor resection. These receptors are not linked to any known antigen. Libraries were made using 5' RACE. Sequenced using a NextSeq 500. In TCRdb, the public reads were trimmed at Q25 with fastp and aligned with MiXCR, with productive beta chains retained. Merged by CDR3 protein, the rows form single entries marked with the most common genes and DNA. Across this sample there are under 20,000 distinct CDR3 sequences, with around 5.5% seen only once. The top ten hold about 9.3% of the sample. Sequences were derived from lung tumor tissue, sampled at surgery. Source of these receptors: a female donor with early-stage non-small cell lung cancer.

At least ten counts were recorded for this clonotype. Because this beta chain is a stray read in a library intended to capture alpha chains, its abundance should not be given much weight. The chain employs TRBV7-2 and TRBJ1-2; perhaps TRBD1 as D (5 bases). V lost 3 bases and J lost 4, with 15 bases in between. The CDR3 covers 15 residues. Germline-derived CDR1 and CDR2 are SGHTA and FQGNSA. The CDR3 sequence is CASSLRQGTSYGYTF. CDR3 nucleotide sequence: TGTGCCAGCAGCTTGAGGCAGGGCACATCCTATGGCTACACCTTC.

This clonotype has a count of ten or more. Because this beta chain is a stray read in a library intended to capture alpha chains, its abundance should not be given much weight. The CDR3 coding sequence is TGTGCCAGCAGCGCCAGACTAGCGGGAGCGGCTGAGACCCAGTACTTC. Its translation: CASSARLAGAAETQYF. The genes are TRBV7-2 and TRBJ2-5, with 12 positions matching TRBD2. The length of the CDR3 is 16 residues. Germline lookup yields CDR1 SGHTA and CDR2 FQGNSA. Unmatched junction bases numbered 9, after V lost 5 bases and J lost 5 bases.

As to this clonotype: As an off-target read in a library built for alpha chains, this beta chain has a frequency of little significance. The chain combines TRBV5-1 with TRBJ2-1; maybe TRBD1 (6 bases). Germline CDR1 SGHRS, CDR2 YFSETQ. V was shortened by 0 bases and J by 3 bases, with 13 bases between the two germline ends. This CDR3 is built from 16 residues. CDR3 DNA: TGCGCCAGCAGCTTGGCCGCAGGGGAATTCTACAATGAGCAGTTCTTC. It translates to CASSLAAGEFYNEQFF.

This clonotype was seen many times. For a library built for alpha chains, this beta chain is a stray read; little rests on its size. The V call is TRBV18, the J call TRBJ2-7; 8 nucleotides match TRBD2. The CDR3 runs 13 residues. From germline, CDR1 is KGHSH and CDR2 LQKENI. The V and J ends lost 3 bases and 4 bases, in that order; junction bases with no gene match: 2. The CDR3 DNA reads as TGTGCCAGCTCACCCGGGACTAGTTACGAGCAGTACTTC. This codes for CASSPGTSYEQYF. Filled out from reference TRBV18 and TRBJ2-7, the complete variable domain reads NAGVMQNPRHLVRRRGQEARLRCSPMKGHSHVYWYRQLPEEGLKFMVYLQKENIIDESGMPKERFSAEFPKEGPSILRIQQVVRGDSAAYFCASSPGTSYEQYFGPGTRLTVT.

Many counts were recorded for this clonotype. Since it is a stray read in a library aimed at alpha chains, this beta chain has a size that is not meaningful. CDR3: CASSISPKGSYEQYF. For the CDR3, the DNA is TGTGCCAGTAGTATATCTCCTAAAGGATCCTACGAGCAGTACTTC. The chain recombines TRBV19 with TRBJ2-7; D remains unclear. The V gene lost 2 bases and the J gene lost 1 base, with 12 bases spanning the gap. The CDR3 contains 15 residues. Looked up from germline, CDR1 is LNHDA and CDR2 is SQIVND (reference sequence).

This clonotype was seen only a few times. This beta chain is an unintended read in a library built for alpha chains; its size means little. CDR3 amino acids: CASSSAGSGSYNEQFF. In nucleotides, the CDR3 is TGCGCCAGCAGCTCGGCAGGGAGTGGGTCCTACAATGAGCAGTTCTTC. The chain links TRBV5-1 to TRBJ2-1; possibly TRBD1 or TRBD2 for D (5 bases each). Per the germline V gene, CDR1 is SGHRS and CDR2 is YFSETQ. The CDR3 spans 16 residues. Trimming cost V 3 bases and J 1 base, with 14 bases left between them.

In its sample, this clonotype was seen many times. Within a library made for alpha chains, this beta chain is off target, and its count is uninformative. The chain uses TRBV20-1 and TRBJ1-6; D uncertain. The CDR3 consists of 14 residues. The germline CDR1 and CDR2 sequences are DFQATT and SNEGSKA (reference sequence). V was cut by 8 bases and J by 5 bases, with 16 bases left in between. CDR3: CSSIRTDNNSPLHF. CDR3 DNA: TGCAGTTCTATCCGGACCGATAATAATTCACCCCTCCACTTT.

This clonotype was recorded at least ten times. As an off-target read in a library built for alpha chains, this beta chain has a frequency of little significance. The chain links TRBV3-1 to TRBJ2-2; no definite D call. This CDR3 spans 17 amino acids. The V end was cut by 4 bases, the J end by 0 bases, with 15 bases between. Per the germline V gene, CDR1 is LGHDT and CDR2 is YNNKEL (reference sequence). The CDR3 here is CASSPYYSPANTGELFF. Written as DNA, the CDR3 is TGTGCCAGCAGCCCATACTACAGCCCGGCGAACACCGGGGAGCTGTTTTTT.

On this clonotype itself: Because this beta chain is a stray read in a library intended to capture alpha chains, its abundance should not be given much weight. For the CDR3, the DNA is TGTGCCATCAGTGAGTCGATTTCGCGGACCTCCCAAGAGACCCAGTACTTC. This sequence encodes CAISESISRTSQETQYF. The V and J genes are TRBV10-3 and TRBJ2-5; D is uncertain. CDR3 length: 17 residues. The V end lost 0 bases, the J end lost 1 base, and 15 bases lay between the germline ends. Germline-derived CDR1 and CDR2 are ENHRY and SYGVKD.

This clonotype is judged medium-sized. This beta chain is an unintended read in a library built for alpha chains; its size means little. This sequence joins TRBV9 and TRBJ2-2, with 9 bases aligning to TRBD2. This CDR3 is built from 16 residues. V shed 0 bases and J 2 bases; nucleotides not matched to a gene: 2. CDR1 is SGDLS and CDR2 is YYNGEE in the germline V gene. CDR3 sequence (DNA): TGTGCCAGCAGCGTAGGGCTAGCGGGAAACACCGGGGAGCTGTTTTTT. This sequence encodes CASSVGLAGNTGELFF.

Concerning this clonotype: Found in a library prepared for alpha chains, this beta chain is an off-target read, and its abundance has little meaning. The chain's CDR3 is CASSPGQGGGGGYTF. The CDR3 nucleotides read TGTGCCAGCAGCCCCGGGCAGGGAGGAGGCGGTGGCTACACCTTC. The V gene is TRBV7-3, the J gene TRBJ1-2, with a tentative D call TRBD1 (5 bases). Looked up from germline, CDR1 is SGHTA and CDR2 is FQGTGA. V dropped 5 bases and J dropped 7 bases, with 20 bases sitting between them. CDR3 length equals 15 residues.

This clonotype occurred many times. A library made for alpha chains picked up this beta chain off target, so its size means little. The V gene is TRBV7-2, the J gene TRBJ2-6; D unresolved. Germline lookup yields CDR1 SGHTA and CDR2 FQGNSA. Deletions cut 6 bases from V and 2 bases from J, with 8 bases between. The CDR3 has 14 amino acids. CDR3 sequence reads: CASSHTTGANVLTF. The CDR3 DNA follows: TGTGCCAGCAGTCACACAACTGGGGCCAACGTCCTGACTTTC.

This clonotype was counted many times. This beta chain is an unintended read in a library built for alpha chains; its size means little. This sequence joins TRBV9 and TRBJ2-5; 13 nucleotides line up with TRBD2. V lost 3 bases to trimming and J lost 9 bases; unmatched junction nucleotides: 11. This CDR3 contains 16 residues. CDR1 is SGDLS and CDR2 is YYNGEE in the germline V gene. CDR3 residues: CASSAGTSGTFGAQYF. The DNA for the CDR3 is TGTGCCAGCAGCGCCGGGACTAGCGGGACCTTTGGGGCCCAGTACTTC. Full variable domain (remainder filled in from reference TRBV9 and TRBJ2-5): DSGVTQTPKHLITATGQRVTLRCSPRSGDLSVYWYQQSLDQGLQFLIQYYNGEERAKGNILERFSAQQFPDLHSELNLSSLELGDSALYFCASSAGTSGTFGAQYFGPGTRLLVL.

This clonotype was counted at least ten times. The size of this beta chain means little, since it is a stray read in a library made for alpha chains. The chain recombines TRBV5-6 with TRBJ2-3, with TRBD2 identical over 11 bases. Trimming removed 0 bases from V and 0 bases from J; junction bases left unmatched: 6. The CDR3 has 18 residues. Germline values: CDR1 SGHDT, CDR2 YYEEEE. The CDR3 here is CASSLVPRLAGSTDTQYF. In nucleotides, the CDR3 is TGTGCCAGCAGCTTGGTTCCCCGACTAGCGGGAAGCACAGATACGCAGTATTTT.

In regard to this clonotype: A library made for alpha chains picked up this beta chain off target, so its size means little. The rearrangement uses TRBV27 and TRBJ1-2; D is perhaps TRBD1 (6 bases). This CDR3 comprises 13 residues. V was trimmed by 3 bases and J by 7 bases, leaving 12 bases between them. Germline CDR1 and CDR2: MNHEY and SMNVEV (reference sequence). The CDR3 region has the DNA TGTGCCAGCAGTTTGGCAGGGGTAGGTGGCTACACCTTC. Its translation is CASSLAGVGGYTF.

This clonotype was seen repeatedly, ten times or more. This beta chain is a stray sequence in a library constructed for alpha chains; its clone size is not meaningful. V and J are TRBV12-3 or TRBV12-4 and TRBJ2-7; tentatively, D is TRBD1 (6 bases). V was clipped by 9 bases and J by 6 bases, with 18 bases between them. The CDR3 loop spans 13 amino acids. CDR3 nucleotides: TGTGCCAGTAGGGACACGGCGAACTCCGAGCAGTACTTC. Its protein is CASRDTANSEQYF.

This clonotype was seen ten or more times. Found in a library prepared for alpha chains, this beta chain is an off-target read, and its abundance has little meaning. The genes are TRBV20-1 and TRBJ2-1, with D unresolved. The CDR3 runs 15 residues. Trimming removed 0 bases at V and 0 bases at J, with 9 bases between. Looked up from germline, CDR1 is DFQATT and CDR2 is SNEGSKA (reference sequence). The CDR3 DNA follows: TGCAGTGCTAGAGATCTACAGAGCTCCTACAATGAGCAGTTCTTC. Amino acids: CSARDLQSSYNEQFF.

This clonotype was counted ten times or more. A library prepared for alpha chains yielded this beta chain as an off-target read; its size is of little meaning. The V and J genes are TRBV20-1 and TRBJ1-2, with 7 nucleotides matching TRBD1. The V gene's germline CDR1 is DFQATT and CDR2 SNEGSKA (reference sequence). CDR3 length equals 14 residues. V dropped 0 bases and J dropped 2; count of bases not matched to a gene: 3. In nucleotides, the CDR3 is TGCAGTGCTAGAGATGGACAGGTGAACTATGGCTACACCTTC. Amino acids: CSARDGQVNYGYTF.

Comment on this clonotype: Little can be read into the size of this beta chain, an off-target read in a library designed for alpha chains. The chain carries TRBV12-3 or TRBV12-4 and TRBJ2-6, with no clear D. V lost 6 bases and J lost 0, with 12 bases in between. CDR3 length: 16 residues. As DNA, the CDR3 is TGTGCCAGCAGCCCGGGTGGAAGCTCTGGGGCCAACGTCCTGACTTTC. Translating it yields CASSPGGSSGANVLTF.

A note on this clonotype: Within a library made for alpha chains, this beta chain is off target, and its count is uninformative. J is TRBJ2-7 and V is TRBV10-3; the D is unclear. This CDR3 has 12 residues. Germline V gives CDR1 ENHRY, CDR2 SYGVKD. The germline V and J ends were trimmed by 6 bases and 0 bases, with 6 bases remaining between them. DNA for the CDR3: TGTGCCATCAGGGGCAGCTCCTACGAGCAGTACTTC. Translating gives CAIRGSSYEQYF.

This clonotype is categorized as medium-sized (0.01 to 0.1%). Since it is a stray read in a library aimed at alpha chains, this beta chain has a size that is not meaningful. The chain has TRBV24-1 and TRBJ2-5; D may be TRBD2 (6 bases). The V gene's germline CDR1 is KGHDR and CDR2 SFDVKD. This CDR3 is 14 amino acids long. V was trimmed by 8 bases and J by 5 bases, leaving 17 bases between them. This CDR3 reads CATTAGPPVETQYF. CDR3 sequence (DNA): TGTGCCACCACGGCGGGGCCTCCCGTTGAGACCCAGTACTTC.

This clonotype was recorded at least ten times. A library prepared for alpha chains yielded this beta chain as an off-target read; its size is of little meaning. This chain links TRBV6-6 with TRBJ2-7, with D unclear. Germline CDR1 and CDR2: MNHNY and SVGAGI (reference sequence). The CDR3 consists of 14 residues. V lost 2 bases and J 0 bases, leaving 8 bases between the germline ends. The CDR3 region is CASSYDPSSYEQYF. CDR3 in DNA: TGTGCCAGCAGTTACGATCCGAGCTCCTACGAGCAGTACTTC.

This clonotype came up many times. This beta chain lies outside the target of a library built for alpha chains; its clone size means little. This sequence joins TRBV7-2 and TRBJ1-2, with 7 bases lining up with TRBD1. CDR1 is SGHTA, CDR2 FQGNSA, per germline. V was clipped by 5 bases and J by 0 bases; unmatched bases: 9. The CDR3 is made up of 16 amino acids. In DNA, the CDR3 is TGTGCCAGCAGCGGAGACAGGGACCGGACTAACTATGGCTACACCTTC. Protein: CASSGDRDRTNYGYTF. Together with reference TRBV7-2 and TRBJ1-2, the CDR3 gives the full variable domain: GAGVSQSPSNKVTEKGKDVELRCDPISGHTALYWYRQSLGQGLEFLIYFQGNSAPDKSGLPSDRFSAERTGGSVSTLTIQRTQQEDSAVYLCASSGDRDRTNYGYTFGSGTRLTVV.

A word on this clonotype: This beta chain slipped into a library made for alpha chains as a stray read, so its size is not meaningful. The chain joins TRBV27 to TRBJ2-7; 11 nucleotides line up with TRBD2. Per the germline V gene, CDR1 is MNHEY and CDR2 is SMNVEV (reference sequence). The CDR3 is 15 amino acids. Trimming removed 4 bases from V and 5 bases from J; junction bases left unmatched: 7. The chain's CDR3 is CASSSASGRKHEQYF. The DNA of the CDR3 is TGTGCCAGCAGTTCCGCTAGCGGGAGGAAGCACGAGCAGTACTTC.

This clonotype was observed at least ten times. The library was designed around alpha chains, so this beta chain is a stray read whose abundance carries little weight. Written as DNA, the CDR3 is TGTGCCAGCAGCCAAACAGGCGGGGGGGATGAAAAACTGTTTTTT. This translates into CASSQTGGGDEKLFF. The genes are TRBV3-1 and TRBJ1-4, with a possible D match to TRBD1 (5 bases). The V and J ends lost 2 bases and 6 bases respectively, with 13 bases between them. Germline V CDR1 and CDR2: LGHDT, YNNKEL (reference sequence). The CDR3 contains 15 residues.